In its sample, the clone carrying this T cell receptor (beta chain) was seen many times. Its antigen is currently unknown. TCR cDNA was made by 5'RACE template switching, adding a universal primer site and UMIs. TCRdb re-called the 5' RACE reads through MiXCR, storing one row per CDR3 protein. The sample has 450,000 to 650,000 distinct CDR3 sequences; 21% are singletons. The sample originates from a study of T cells after yellow fever vaccination. Study-wide points: Secondary responses were weaker yet peaked faster, day 5 versus 15. After the booster, around 95% of CD4 and 75% to 90% of CD8 primary-response clones were re-detected. A minor fraction of clonotypes spanned both CD4 and CD8 compartments.

The CDR3 contains 13 residues. Trimming shortened V by 3 bases and J by 8 bases, and 13 bases separated the two germline ends. From germline, CDR1 is MNHNS and CDR2 SASEGT. The sample here was PBMCs, taken less than 25 days after the first yellow fever vaccination. This chain links TRBV6-1 with TRBJ1-1, with no clear D. The TCR comes from a man aged 18 to 30 who received the YFV17D yellow fever vaccine. CDR3 region: CASSDPDKEEAFF. CDR3 DNA sequence: TGTGCCAGCAGTGACCCCGACAAGGAGGAAGCTTTCTTT.